This is a list of T cell receptor beta chains from one sample in a study of shared clonotypes between healthy human individuals. Some clones are missing from TCRdb's copy, which holds only in-frame ones; the method was immunoSEQ multiplex PCR. The sample lists approximately 2,000,000 clones; 93% were seen once. Sequencing used naive CD8+ T cells from PBMCs. Source of these receptors: a man aged 18 to 30 in good health. Some clones in this sample may be carry-over from other donors' samples. CDR3s include the opening cysteine and the closing phenylalanine or tryptophan. D genes are given only for firm matches.

.	TRBJ1-1	TRBV27	CASSLNTLNTEAFF	TGTGCCAGCAGTTTGAACACCCTAAACACTGAAGCTTTCTTT
.	TRBJ2-2	TRBV2	CATTLRDTDSRLFF	TGTGCCACCACTCTCCGGGACACCGACTCTAGGCTGTTTTTT
.	TRBJ2-5	TRBV4-1	CASSQVSGRIQETQYF	TGCGCCAGCAGCCAAGTCAGCGGACGGATCCAAGAGACCCAGTACTTC
.	TRBJ2-1	TRBV4-1	CASSQAGSEQFF	TGCGCCAGCAGCCAAGCAGGCAGTGAGCAGTTCTTC
.	TRBJ2-5	TRBV7-9	CASSFPPNF	TGTGCCAGCAGCTTCCCCCCTAACTTC
.	TRBJ1-2	TRBV11-2	CASSYIPTDDGYTF	TGTGCCAGCAGCTACATTCCCACGGATGATGGCTACACCTTC
.	TRBJ1-3	TRBV19	CASAWGPGNTIYF	TGTGCCAGTGCTTGGGGGCCTGGAAACACCATATATTTT
.	TRBJ2-2	TRBV28	CASSSLDNTGELFF	TGTGCCAGCAGTTCCCTAGATAACACCGGGGAGCTGTTTTTT
.	TRBJ2-1	TRBV9	CASSASGLESSYNEQFF	TGTGCCAGCAGCGCCTCGGGCCTGGAGAGCTCCTACAATGAGCAGTTCTTC
.	TRBJ2-2	TRBV5-8	CASRFSWGAGELFF	TGTGCCAGCAGGTTCTCATGGGGCGCCGGGGAGCTGTTTTTT
.	TRBJ2-3	TRBV27	CASSLVARIDTQYF	TGTGCCAGCAGTCTCGTGGCTAGAATCGATACGCAGTATTTT
TRBD1	TRBJ2-7	TRBV5-1	CASRETGGYEQYF	TGCGCCAGCAGGGAGACAGGGGGCTACGAGCAGTACTTC
.	TRBJ2-7	TRBV7-8	CASKQVSSYEQYF	TGTGCCAGCAAACAGGTATCATCCTACGAGCAGTACTTC
.	TRBJ1-2	TRBV28	CASSVGRLNYGYTF	TGTGCCAGCAGTGTCGGACGGCTAAACTATGGCTACACCTTC
TRBD1	TRBJ2-4	TRBV5-1	CASSLGKYGQGQNIQYF	TGCGCCAGCAGCTTGGGAAAATATGGACAGGGCCAAAACATTCAGTACTTC
TRBD2	TRBJ2-7	TRBV6-5	CASSKGLAGSYEQYF	TGTGCCAGCAGCAAAGGACTAGCGGGATCCTACGAGCAGTACTTC
TRBD1	TRBJ2-7	TRBV6-6	CASSPGTGAEQYF	TGTGCCAGCAGTCCCGGGACAGGAGCCGAGCAGTACTTC
.	TRBJ2-7	TRBV28	CASSIRITTQGYEQYF	TGTGCCAGCAGTATACGAATAACCACGCAGGGCTACGAGCAGTACTTC
.	TRBJ1-4	TRBV10-3	CAIKKGGKNEKLFF	TGTGCCATCAAAAAGGGGGGGAAAAATGAAAAACTGTTTTTT
.	TRBJ2-2	TRBV7-2	CASSLAWDINTGELFF	TGTGCCAGCAGCTTAGCTTGGGACATAAACACCGGGGAGCTGTTTTTT
.	TRBJ2-7	TRBV30	CACLRDGPYEQYF	TGTGCCTGTCTCCGGGACGGGCCCTACGAGCAGTACTTC
.	TRBJ2-2	TRBV4-3	CASSPDRRNTGELFF	TGCGCCAGCAGCCCTGACAGGAGGAACACCGGGGAGCTGTTTTTT
.	TRBJ2-1	TRBV7-3	CASSLGAKGDEQFF	TGTGCCAGCAGCTTAGGGGCAAAGGGGGATGAGCAGTTCTTC
TRBD1	TRBJ1-5	TRBV28	CASSPILDRENQPQHF	TGTGCCAGCAGCCCGATTCTGGACAGGGAAAATCAGCCCCAGCATTTT
.	TRBJ2-7	TRBV6-1	CASSGVNSAYEQYF	TGTGCCAGCAGTGGGGTTAATAGCGCCTACGAGCAGTACTTC
.	TRBJ2-3	TRBV11-2	CASSHRLLEGYTDTQYF	TGTGCCAGCAGCCACCGACTATTAGAGGGATACACAGATACGCAGTATTTT
.	TRBJ2-1	TRBV4-1	CASSPRTGTRVYNEQFF	TGCGCCAGCAGCCCTAGGACAGGGACTAGGGTCTACAATGAGCAGTTCTTC